This T cell receptor (beta chain) was identified during a study of blood T cell repertoires in COVID-19. Study details: Acute and convalescent COVID-19 specimens originated in the United States, Italy and Spain. Sample material is recorded as cDNA or gDNA derived from T cells, B-cell-depleted T cells, or PBMCs.

In the source study's methods: The assay estimated nucleated cells by amplifying reference gene primers. Generated by immunoSEQ multiplex PCR, the TCRdb table keeps only in-frame clones and is missing some. That table gives V, J and clone size, and the DNA gave D and trimming. The table includes approximately 340,000 clones, about 86% detected once. Losses at the gene ends were 1 base for V and 4 bases for J; bases not matched to a gene: 9. Looked up from germline, CDR1 is SEHNR and CDR2 is FQNEAQ (reference sequence). This CDR3 spans 17 amino acids. This clone was detected only a few times. The sequencing input was peripheral blood. This chain joins TRBV7-9 and TRBJ2-3; 9 nucleotides match TRBD1. The receptor was derived from a man aged 25 to 40 with active or convalescent COVID-19. CDR3 sequence reads: CASSLVAGTGRADTQYF. As DNA, the CDR3 is TGTGCCAGCAGCTTAGTGGCCGGGACAGGGAGGGCAGATACGCAGTATTTT. Complete variable domain (other parts from reference TRBV7-9 and TRBJ2-3): DTGVSQNPRHKITKRGQNVTFRCDPISEHNRLYWYRQTLGQGPEFLTYFQNEAQLEKSRLLSDRFSAERPKGSFSTLEIQRTEQGDSAMYLCASSLVAGTGRADTQYFGPGTRLTVL.